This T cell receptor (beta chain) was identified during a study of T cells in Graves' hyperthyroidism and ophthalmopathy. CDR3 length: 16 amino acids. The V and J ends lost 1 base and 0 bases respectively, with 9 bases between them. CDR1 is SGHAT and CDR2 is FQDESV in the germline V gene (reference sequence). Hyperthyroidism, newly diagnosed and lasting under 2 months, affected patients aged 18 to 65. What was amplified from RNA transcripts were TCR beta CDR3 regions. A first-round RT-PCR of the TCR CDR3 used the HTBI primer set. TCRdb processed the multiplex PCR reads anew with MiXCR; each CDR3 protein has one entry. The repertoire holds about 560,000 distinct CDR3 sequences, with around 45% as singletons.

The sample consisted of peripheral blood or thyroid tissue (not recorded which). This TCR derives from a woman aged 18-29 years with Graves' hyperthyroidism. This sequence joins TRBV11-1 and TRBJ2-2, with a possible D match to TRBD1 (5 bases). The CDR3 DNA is TGTGCCAGCAGCTTAGTAGGGGTCGCGAACACCGGGGAGCTGTTTTTT. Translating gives CASSLVGVANTGELFF. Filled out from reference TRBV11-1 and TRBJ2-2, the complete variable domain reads EAEVAQSPRYKITEKSQAVAFWCDPISGHATLYWYRQILGQGPELLVQFQDESVVDDSQLPKDRFSAERLKGVDSTLKIQPAELGDSAMYLCASSLVGVANTGELFFGEGSRLTVL.